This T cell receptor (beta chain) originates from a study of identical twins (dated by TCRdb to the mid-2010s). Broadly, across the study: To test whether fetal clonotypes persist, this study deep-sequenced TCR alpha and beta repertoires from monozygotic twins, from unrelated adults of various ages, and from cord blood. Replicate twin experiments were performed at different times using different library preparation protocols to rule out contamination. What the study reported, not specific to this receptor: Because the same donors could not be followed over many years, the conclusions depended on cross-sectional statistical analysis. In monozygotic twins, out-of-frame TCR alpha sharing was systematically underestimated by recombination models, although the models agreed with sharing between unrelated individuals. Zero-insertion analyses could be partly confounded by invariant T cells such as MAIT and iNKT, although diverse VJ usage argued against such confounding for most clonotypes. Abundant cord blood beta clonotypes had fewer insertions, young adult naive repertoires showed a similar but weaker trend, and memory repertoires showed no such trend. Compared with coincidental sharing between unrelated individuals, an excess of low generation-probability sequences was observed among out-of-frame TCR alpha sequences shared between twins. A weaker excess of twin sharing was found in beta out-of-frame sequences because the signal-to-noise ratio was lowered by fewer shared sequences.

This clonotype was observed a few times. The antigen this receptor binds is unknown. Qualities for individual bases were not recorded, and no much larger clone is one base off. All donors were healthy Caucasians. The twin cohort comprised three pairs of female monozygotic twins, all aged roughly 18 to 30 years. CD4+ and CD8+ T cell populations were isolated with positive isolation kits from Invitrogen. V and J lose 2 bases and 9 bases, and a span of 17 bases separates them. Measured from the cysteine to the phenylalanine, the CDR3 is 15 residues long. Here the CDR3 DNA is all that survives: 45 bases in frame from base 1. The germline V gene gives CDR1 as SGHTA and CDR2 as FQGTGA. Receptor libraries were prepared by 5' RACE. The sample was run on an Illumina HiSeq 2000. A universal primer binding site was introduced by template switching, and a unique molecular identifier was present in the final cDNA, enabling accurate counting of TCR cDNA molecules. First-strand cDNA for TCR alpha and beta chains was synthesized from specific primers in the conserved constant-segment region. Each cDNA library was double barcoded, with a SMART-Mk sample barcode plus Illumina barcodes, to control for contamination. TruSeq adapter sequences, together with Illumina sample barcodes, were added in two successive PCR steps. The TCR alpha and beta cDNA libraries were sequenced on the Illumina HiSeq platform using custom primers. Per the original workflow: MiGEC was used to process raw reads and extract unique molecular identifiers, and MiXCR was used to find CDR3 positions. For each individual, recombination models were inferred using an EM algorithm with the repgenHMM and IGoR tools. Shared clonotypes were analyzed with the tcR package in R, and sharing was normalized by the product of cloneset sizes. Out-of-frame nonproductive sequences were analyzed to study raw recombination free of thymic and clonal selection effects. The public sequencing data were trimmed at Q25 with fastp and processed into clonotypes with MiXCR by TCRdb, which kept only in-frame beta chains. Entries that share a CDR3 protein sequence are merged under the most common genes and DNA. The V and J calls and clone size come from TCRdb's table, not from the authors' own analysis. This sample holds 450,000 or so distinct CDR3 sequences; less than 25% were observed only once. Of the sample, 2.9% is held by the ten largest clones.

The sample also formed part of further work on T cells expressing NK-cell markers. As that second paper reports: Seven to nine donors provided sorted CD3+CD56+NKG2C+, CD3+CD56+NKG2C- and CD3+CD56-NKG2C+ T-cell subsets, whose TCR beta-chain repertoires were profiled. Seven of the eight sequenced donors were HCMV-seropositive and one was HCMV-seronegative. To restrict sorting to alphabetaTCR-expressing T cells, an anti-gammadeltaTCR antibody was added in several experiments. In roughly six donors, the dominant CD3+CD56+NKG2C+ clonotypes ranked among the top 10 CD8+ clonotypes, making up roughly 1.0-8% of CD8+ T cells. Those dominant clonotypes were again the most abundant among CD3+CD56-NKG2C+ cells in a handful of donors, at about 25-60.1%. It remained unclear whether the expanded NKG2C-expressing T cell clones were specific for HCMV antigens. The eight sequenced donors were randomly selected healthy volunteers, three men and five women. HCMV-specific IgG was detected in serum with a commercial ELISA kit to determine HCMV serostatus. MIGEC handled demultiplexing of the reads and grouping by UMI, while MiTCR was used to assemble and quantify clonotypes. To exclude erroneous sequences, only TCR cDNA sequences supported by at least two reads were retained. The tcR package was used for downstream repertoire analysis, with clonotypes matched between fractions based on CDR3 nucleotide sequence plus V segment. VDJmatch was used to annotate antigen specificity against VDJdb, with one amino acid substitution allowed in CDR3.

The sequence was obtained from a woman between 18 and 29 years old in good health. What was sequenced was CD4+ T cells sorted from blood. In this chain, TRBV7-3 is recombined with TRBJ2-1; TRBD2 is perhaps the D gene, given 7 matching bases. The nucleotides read TGTGCCAGCAGCTTACGAGGGGGGGCGGAGAGTGAGCAGTTCTTC. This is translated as CASSLRGGAESEQFF.